Presented here are 27 T cell receptor beta chains from one specimen sequenced in a study of blood T cell repertoires in COVID-19. Profiling relied on immunoSEQ multiplex PCR, and the TCRdb table lists in-frame clones only, not all of them. The table shows hundreds of thousands of clones, with about nine tenths occurring only once. The sequenced sample consisted of PBMCs or T cells enriched from blood (not recorded which). These receptors all come from a man aged 60-69 years who had recovered from COVID-19.

This chain connects TRBV20-1 to TRBJ2-5, with 7 nucleotides matching TRBD1. V was pared by 3 bases and J by 0 bases, with 7 bases of the junction left unmatched. The CDR3 spans 15 residues. From germline, CDR1 is DFQATT and CDR2 SNEGSKA (reference sequence). CDR3 amino acids: CSASRQGLNQETQYF. CDR3 nucleotide sequence: TGCAGTGCTAGTAGACAGGGTTTAAACCAAGAGACCCAGTACTTC.

This chain links TRBV3-1 (or the pseudogene TRBV3-2) with TRBJ2-3, with 9 bases that match TRBD2. V was clipped by 0 bases and J by 3 bases; unmatched bases: 7. The V gene's germline CDR1 is LGHDT and CDR2 YNNKEL (reference sequence). The CDR3 sequence is 17 residues long. The CDR3 DNA is TGTGCCAGCAGCCAAGATCTCGCGGGGGGGCGTACAGATACGCAGTATTTT. Translated, it gives CASSQDLAGGRTDTQYF.

V is TRBV27 and J is TRBJ2-7; 8 bases are a match to TRBD2. After removal of 3 bases from V and 3 bases from J, the junction contained 4 bases not matched to a gene. Per germline, CDR1 MNHEY and CDR2 SMNVEV (reference sequence). This CDR3 contains 14 residues. CDR3 loop: CASSFSGRVYEQYF. DNA for the CDR3: TGTGCCAGCAGTTTCAGCGGGAGAGTCTACGAGCAGTACTTC.

This chain connects TRBV2 to TRBJ1-1; TRBD1 matches at 8 bases. V gave up 3 bases and J gave up 3 bases; unmatched junction bases: 3. The CDR3 covers 14 residues. Germline values: CDR1 SNHLY, CDR2 FYNNEI. Here the CDR3 reads CASSDPGGHTEAFF. The CDR3 DNA reads TGTGCCAGCAGTGATCCAGGGGGCCACACTGAAGCTTTCTTT.

This clone was found a few times. Since no conserved phenylalanine or tryptophan closes the CDR3, a read error is the likely cause. The DNA is left out, because the CDR3 cannot be placed on it with certainty; the CDR3 is given as TCRdb lists it. The rearrangement uses TRBV2 and TRBJ1-2; the DNA was not compared with TRBD1, the D call given in the table. The CDR3 is 10 amino acids long, termini counted. In germline, CDR1 is SNHLY, CDR2 FYNNEI. The CDR3 protein is CASRGTVISY.

The V gene is TRBV19, the J gene TRBJ1-5, with 7 bases matching TRBD1. The CDR3 sequence is 16 residues long. Germline assignment: CDR1 LNHDA and CDR2 SQIVND (reference sequence). J gave up 5 bases and V 5 bases, and 12 bases lay outside the gene matches. The CDR3 region is CASSPRQGWGHQPQHF. The CDR3, as DNA: TGTGCCAGTAGTCCTCGACAGGGTTGGGGCCATCAGCCCCAGCATTTT.

The chain recombines TRBV5-8 with TRBJ1-5; 10 bases match TRBD1. The CDR3 extends over 15 amino acids. The V gene end was trimmed by 10 bases and the J gene end by 5 bases; junction bases not matched to a gene: 12. Germline-derived CDR1 and CDR2 are SGHTS and YDEGEE. The CDR3 loop is CASAPWDRGHQPQHF. For the CDR3, the DNA is TGTGCCTCAGCCCCCTGGGACAGGGGTCATCAGCCCCAGCATTTT.

Here the CDR3 reads CASSRSDRPGSTEAFF. CDR3 sequence (DNA): TGTGCCAGTAGTAGATCGGACAGGCCCGGGTCCACTGAAGCTTTCTTT. J is TRBJ1-1 and V is TRBV19, with 7 bases that match TRBD1. Germline CDR1 reads LNHDA; CDR2 reads SQIVND (reference sequence). J gave up 4 bases and V 4 bases, and 12 bases lay outside the gene matches. The CDR3 length is 16 residues.

The V and J genes are TRBV4-3 and TRBJ1-4; D gene uncertain. Germline V gene data show CDR1 as LGHNA and CDR2 as YSLEER. The length of the CDR3 is 12 residues. Trimming removed 5 bases at V and 5 bases at J, with 6 bases between. The CDR3 bases are TGCGCCAGCAGCACGGGAAATGAAAAACTGTTTTTT. This sequence encodes CASSTGNEKLFF.

This clone was counted only a few times. V is TRBV3-1 (or the pseudogene TRBV3-2) and J is TRBJ1-1; the D gene is possibly TRBD1 (5 bases). The CDR3 length is 14 residues. The germline gives CDR1 LGHDT, CDR2 YNNKEL (reference sequence). V lost 4 bases and J 5 bases, leaving 14 bases between the germline ends. CDR3 residues: CASSLGGGETEAFF. CDR3 in DNA: TGTGCCAGCAGCCTCGGGGGGGGAGAGACTGAAGCTTTCTTT.

This rearrangement joins TRBV9 to TRBJ2-3; tentative D call: TRBD1 (6 bases). V was shortened by 4 bases and J by 1 base, with 13 bases between the two germline ends. The length of the CDR3 is 15 residues. Per germline, CDR1 SGDLS and CDR2 YYNGEE. The CDR3 reads CASSFQGSRTDTQYF. Written as DNA, the CDR3 is TGTGCCAGCAGCTTCCAGGGGTCTCGCACAGATACGCAGTATTTT.

This clone was seen only once. The chain employs TRBV5-1 and TRBJ1-5, with a possible D match to TRBD1 (6 bases). The CDR3 spans 13 residues. Trimming took off 4 bases at V and 8 bases at J, with 13 bases between the two ends. The germline V gene encodes CDR1 SGHRS and CDR2 YFSETQ. CDR3 sequence (DNA): TGCGCCAGCAGCCTGACAGGAAAGGAGCCCCAGCATTTT. It translates to CASSLTGKEPQHF.

This clone was seen a few times. V gene TRBV9 combines with J gene TRBJ2-2; 7 nucleotides agree with TRBD2. The V segment lost 4 bases and the J segment 8 bases; nucleotides outside the gene matches: 17. The length of the CDR3 is 17 residues. The germline V gene encodes CDR1 SGDLS and CDR2 YYNGEE. CDR3 sequence reads: CASSPPAGATSEGELFF. CDR3 nucleotides: TGTGCCAGCAGCCCCCCCGCGGGAGCCACCTCGGAAGGGGAGCTGTTTTTT.

The gene calls are TRBV7-3 and TRBJ1-3; 8 nucleotides match TRBD1. V shed 3 bases, J shed 0 bases, and the junction held 4 bases outside the gene matches. Germline V gives CDR1 SGHTA, CDR2 FQGTGA. This CDR3 comprises 16 residues. In nucleotides, the CDR3 is TGTGCCAGCAGCTTGACAGGGGCGAACTCTGGAAACACCATATATTTT. As protein: CASSLTGANSGNTIYF.

This chain links TRBV11-2 with TRBJ1-6; D is undetermined. V shed 3 bases and J shed 9 bases, with 12 bases lying between them. Germline lookup yields CDR1 SGHAT and CDR2 FQNNGV. This CDR3 has 14 residues. The CDR3 reads CASSLEGFISPLHF. Here the CDR3 DNA reads TGTGCCAGCAGCTTGGAGGGTTTTATTTCACCCCTCCACTTT.

This chain links TRBV6-1 with TRBJ1-4; D possibly corresponds to TRBD1 (6 bases). Germline values: CDR1 MNHNS, CDR2 SASEGT. CDR3 length equals 16 residues. The V end lost 2 bases, the J end lost 0 bases, and 10 bases lay between the germline ends. The CDR3 loop is CASSERGGATNEKLFF. The CDR3 DNA reads TGTGCCAGCAGTGAAAGGGGGGGGGCAACTAATGAAAAACTGTTTTTT.

This clone was detected once. This chain links TRBV11-3 with TRBJ2-1, with a possible D match to TRBD2 (5 bases). The V gene's germline CDR1 is SGHNT and CDR2 YENEEA. The CDR3 has 15 residues. The V end lost 4 bases, the J end lost 0 bases, and 10 bases lay between the germline ends. The CDR3 here is CASSSTADSYNEQFF. As DNA, the CDR3 is TGTGCCAGCAGCTCCACAGCGGACTCCTACAATGAGCAGTTCTTC.

The V call is TRBV12-3 or TRBV12-4, the J call TRBJ2-5; no clear D. CDR3 length equals 13 residues. V shed 0 bases and J shed 4 bases, with 6 bases lying between them. The CDR3 spells CASSLAGRETQYF. The CDR3, as DNA: TGTGCCAGCAGTTTAGCCGGTAGAGAGACCCAGTACTTC.

J is TRBJ2-5 and V is TRBV19; 9 positions agree with TRBD1. Germline CDR1 reads LNHDA; CDR2 reads SQIVND (reference sequence). The V and J ends lost 1 base and 5 bases, in that order; junction bases with no gene match: 5. The CDR3 runs 15 residues. CDR3 residues: CASSIGQTGGETQYF. The CDR3 DNA sequence: TGTGCCAGTAGTATAGGGCAAACAGGGGGCGAGACCCAGTACTTC.

V gene TRBV2 combines with J gene TRBJ1-5, with 8 bases identical to TRBD1. This CDR3 spans 16 amino acids. V lost 4 bases and J lost 2; bases outside the gene matches: 7. Looked up from germline, CDR1 is SNHLY and CDR2 is FYNNEI. The CDR3 region is CASSVEDRVGNQPQHF. CDR3 bases: TGTGCCAGCAGTGTGGAGGACAGGGTAGGCAATCAGCCCCAGCATTTT.

The chain links TRBV30 to TRBJ2-7; no clear D. In germline, CDR1 is GTSNPN, CDR2 SVGIG (reference sequence). The V and J ends lost 4 bases and 3 bases respectively, with 10 bases between them. The CDR3 totals 12 residues. The CDR3 DNA is TGTGCCTGGAACCTCCCCAGCTACGAGCAGTACTTC. Encoded protein: CAWNLPSYEQYF.

The V gene is TRBV9, the J gene TRBJ2-7; 7 bases agree with TRBD2. After removal of 0 bases from V and 0 bases from J, the junction contained 6 bases not matched to a gene. The germline gives CDR1 SGDLS, CDR2 YYNGEE. This CDR3 is 16 amino acids long. CDR3 residues: CASSVGEGSYSYEQYF. Written as DNA, the CDR3 is TGTGCCAGCAGCGTAGGGGAGGGCAGCTACTCCTACGAGCAGTACTTC.

CDR3: CASSRSVGRSGTQYF. CDR3 bases: TGTGCCAGCAGCCGCTCCGTCGGGCGAAGCGGTACGCAGTATTTT. The chain uses TRBV3-1 (or the pseudogene TRBV3-2) and TRBJ2-3; D is possibly TRBD2 (5 bases). Germline values: CDR1 LGHDT, CDR2 YNNKEL (reference sequence). The CDR3 is 15 residues long. The germline V and J ends were trimmed by 4 bases and 8 bases, with 19 bases remaining between them.

This clone occurred once. This sequence joins TRBV30 and TRBJ1-5; 9 bases match TRBD1. V shed 7 bases, J shed 3 bases, and the junction held 7 bases outside the gene matches. The CDR3 is made up of 14 amino acids. Germline CDR1 and CDR2: GTSNPN and SVGIG (reference sequence). In DNA form, the CDR3 reads TGTGCCTATCAACAGGGGGCGCCCAATCAGCCCCAGCATTTT. Translation: CAYQQGAPNQPQHF.

Remarks on this clone: The sample carries other DNA sequences with the same CDR3. CDR3 region: CASSYSRDTEAFF. DNA for the CDR3: TGTGCCAGCAGTTACTCGAGGGACACTGAAGCTTTCTTT. The J gene is TRBJ1-1, the V gene TRBV6-5; D unclear. The V end was cut by 0 bases, the J end by 3 bases, with 5 bases between. CDR3 length: 13 amino acids. Germline V gives CDR1 MNHEY, CDR2 SVGAGI.

V gene TRBV11-2 combines with J gene TRBJ1-2; TRBD1 matches at 7 bases. Per the germline V gene, CDR1 is SGHAT and CDR2 is FQNNGV. The CDR3 runs to 13 residues. Germline trimming cut 4 bases from V and 6 bases from J; bases unmatched to any gene: 5. The chain's CDR3 is CASSSGDRDGYTF. Here the CDR3 DNA reads TGTGCCAGCAGCTCAGGGGACAGAGATGGCTACACCTTC.

On this clone: This sample includes further DNA sequences coding for the same CDR3. J is TRBJ2-7 and V is TRBV30; D is uncertain. V lost 0 bases and J 7 bases, leaving 7 bases between the germline ends. Germline lookup yields CDR1 GTSNPN and CDR2 SVGIG (reference sequence). The CDR3 spans 11 residues. The CDR3: CAWSVGGEQYF. For the CDR3, the DNA is TGTGCCTGGAGTGTTGGCGGAGAGCAGTACTTC.